Listed below are T cell receptor beta chains from one sample, sequenced in a study of tumor-infiltrating lymphocytes in primary liver carcinoma. A single record per CDR3 protein comes from TCRdb applying MiXCR to the multiplex PCR reads. The table shows approximately 340,000 distinct CDR3 sequences, with around 60% occurring only once. Sequencing was performed on peripheral blood. The receptors shown here come from a man aged 35-49 years with primary liver carcinoma and hepatitis B virus infection. The conserved cysteine and the conserved F or W are not part of the CDR3 here. Each record gives: V gene, J gene, CDR3 protein.

>TRBV7-9|TRBJ1-1
AGSLASLRGTEAF
>TRBV23-1|TRBJ2-4
ASSHPLTVSQNIQY
>TRBV11-2|TRBJ1-5
ASSLWVGNQPQH
>TRBV29-1|TRBJ2-5
SVEGPSQETQY
>TRBV6-6|TRBJ2-1
ASKSGSYNEQF
>TRBV20-1|TRBJ2-7
SAGNPAGTRNYEQY
>TRBV4-2|TRBJ2-7
ASSSGPTSGSLSYEQY
>TRBV11-2|TRBJ2-2
ASNAGTSGGGELF
>TRBV5-1|TRBJ1-4
ASSLAAREGGLF
>TRBV11-3|TRBJ1-2
AGHRGYGYT
>TRBV6-1|TRBJ2-3
ASIEESGGETDTQY
>TRBV11-3|TRBJ2-1
ASGLHPPRTNGFNEQF
>TRBV10-3|TRBJ2-1
AISETTSGRGNEQF
>TRBV28|TRBJ2-1
ASSLYGGQF
>TRBV11-2|TRBJ2-1
DSSSLGLAGGRGDEQF
>TRBV4-2|TRBJ1-3
ASSPGAGPGNTIY
>TRBV6-6|TRBJ2-1
ASSYLALAGATNGHF
>TRBV5-1|TRBJ2-1
ASSLVWEGDEQF
>TRBV11-2|TRBJ2-1
ASSLPGPNEQF
>TRBV4-3|TRBJ2-3
ASSQDWGSTDTQY